Below, one T cell receptor beta chain is given with its context. Antigen unknown. The data were taken from a study of beta chain features in type 1 diabetes. The study reverse transcribed the entire isolated RNA, so it sequenced expressed TCRB transcripts. The repertoire was sequenced with immunoSEQ multiplex PCR; TCRdb's copy has only in-frame clones and lacks some. The table includes some 350,000 clones, about 13% detected once. Unmatched junction bases numbered 3, after V lost 7 bases and J lost 3 bases. Germline V gives CDR1 LNHDA, CDR2 SQIVND (reference sequence). The CDR3 is 13 amino acids. Study findings and constraints: People with Type 1 diabetes carried modestly yet significantly shorter TCRB CDR3s in all four CD4+ subsets. With patients and controls alike, PCR might favor shorter templates to an equal degree.

The TCR sequence derives from a woman aged 18-29 years with type 1 diabetes. The specimen was naive CD4+ T cells from blood. This rearrangement joins TRBV19 to TRBJ1-2; 9 nucleotides line up with TRBD1. The CDR3 here is CASMGQGYYGYTF. The CDR3 DNA is TGTGCCAGTATGGGACAGGGCTACTATGGCTACACCTTC.